The entry below describes one TCR beta chain. The antigen it binds to is not known. No much larger clone exists at a distance of one base, and base qualities are not known. One collaborating source in Seattle enrolled patients during active infection and followed them longitudinally through the course of disease. The collaborating institutions used their own protocols to collect whole blood in K2EDTA tubes. For TCRbeta analysis, collaborators shipped samples as frozen whole blood, isolated PBMCs, or DNA extracted from either of those sample types. The entry originates in a study of blood T cell repertoires in COVID-19 (dated by TCRdb to 2018 to 2021). General notes on the study: The collaborator samples originated in the United States, Italy and Spain and spanned the acute and convalescent phases of COVID-19. The prospective study material was composed of cDNA or gDNA derived from T cells, B-cell-depleted T cells, or PBMCs. Deeply sampled blood TCRbeta repertoires from subjects exposed to, actively infected with, or recovered from COVID-19 were included in the dataset. A freely available public database, intended as a resource for researchers studying the immune response to SARS-CoV-2, is where the repertoires were released. Samples came from the ongoing ImmuneRACE study (first 160 participants) plus 1,254 subjects from 6 global collaborators. Sample metadata almost always included a de-identified subject ID, COVID-19 status, age in years and sex. HLA class I and class II types, where available, came from metadata supplied by the sample provider rather than from assay-based typing.

The immunoSEQ Assay, a bias-controlled multiplex PCR, was used to amplify TCRbeta CDR3 regions from genomic DNA. In the original analysis: The number of nucleated cells in each sample was estimated by amplification of reference gene primers within the assay. To quantify the absolute abundance of each unique TCRbeta CDR3 rearrangement, sequence reads were collapsed and filtered. For each sample, productive Simpson clonality was calculated as the square root of Simpson's diversity index across productive rearrangements. The table comes from immuneACCESS by way of TCRdb, which keeps in-frame sequences with V and J called. Part of the clones is missing from these tables; in studies checked, under half for an unresolved V gene and the rest for unknown reasons. V and J calls plus clone size are reproduced from that table; the DNA served to infer D and trimming. Across this sample there are roughly 310,000 clones, with roughly nine tenths seen only once. The top ten clones comprise roughly 2.8% of the sample.

General conclusions and limits of the study: The amount of clinical and demographic metadata varied by source and participant and was provided uncurated.

The CDR3 starts with the cysteine, ends with the phenylalanine, and has 14 residues. Just the 42-base CDR3 DNA is kept, in frame starting at base 1. The germline V gene yields MNHEY for CDR1 and SVGEGT for CDR2. V loses 6 bases at its end and J loses 2 bases; junction bases beyond the gene matches: 6. The chain joins TRBV6-2 or TRBV6-3 to TRBJ2-5, with 7 bases matching TRBD1. Sequencing input: peripheral blood. The TCR comes from a woman in her 30s with COVID-19, enrolled during active disease. For the CDR3, the sequence is CASSSGQAQETQYF. DNA sequence: TGTGCCAGCAGCTCCGGACAGGCTCAAGAGACCCAGTACTTC.